This T cell receptor (beta chain) was sequenced in a study of shared T cell receptors in the human thymus. The length of the CDR3 is 17 residues. The V gene lost 0 bases and the J gene lost 3 bases, with 15 bases spanning the gap. Per germline, CDR1 ENHRY and CDR2 SYGVKD. Clones were read by immunoSEQ multiplex PCR, and TCRdb kept only the in-frame ones, dropping some. The sample shows 700,000 to 750,000 clones, over 75% of them seen only once. This clone came up a few times. This sample also belongs to another study, concerning human thymus T cells. That source adds: Resected material from corrective heart surgery provided the thymus tissue analysed.

This clonotype was sampled from a girl younger than two with a congenital heart defect. The sequencing sample was made of thymocytes. This chain connects TRBV10-3 to TRBJ1-5, with D unresolved. In DNA, the CDR3 is TGTGCCATCAGTGAGTCGTCGATCTTGCGGGACAATCAGCCCCAGCATTTT. Protein: CAISESSILRDNQPQHF.